This entry lists 2 T cell receptor beta chains sequenced from one sample in a study of early T cells in non-severe SARS-CoV-2 infection. TCRdb re-called the 5' RACE reads with MiXCR, one entry per CDR3 protein. The sample includes tens of thousands of distinct CDR3 sequences, roughly 8.4% of them seen just once. Sequenced material: whole blood. Receptor source: an adult who was a healthcare worker with PCR-confirmed SARS-CoV-2 infection or an uninfected control (not recorded which).

The sample holds a few counts of this clonotype. The chain couples TRBV9 to TRBJ2-1; TRBD2 is a possible D gene (5 bases). The CDR3 covers 13 residues. The ends were cut back, 0 bases at V and 5 bases at J, with 6 bases in the middle. CDR1 and CDR2 (germline): SGDLS, YYNGEE. The CDR3 loop reads CASSVAGDNEQFF. Here the CDR3 DNA reads TGTGCCAGCAGCGTAGCCGGGGACAATGAGCAGTTCTTC. The full variable domain, completed using reference TRBV9 and TRBJ2-1, is DSGVTQTPKHLITATGQRVTLRCSPRSGDLSVYWYQQSLDQGLQFLIQYYNGEERAKGNILERFSAQQFPDLHSELNLSSLELGDSALYFCASSVAGDNEQFFGPGTRLTVL.

This clonotype has at least ten counts. The chain couples TRBV24-1 to TRBJ1-3; D is possibly TRBD1 (5 bases). The germline V gene has CDR1 KGHDR and CDR2 SFDVKD. This CDR3 contains 15 residues. The ends were cut back, 4 bases at V and 0 bases at J, with 9 bases in the middle. The CDR3 sequence: CATSDARDSGNTIYF. The CDR3 nucleotides are TGTGCCACCAGTGACGCCAGGGACTCTGGAAACACCATATATTTT.